The 13 T cell receptor beta chains in this list originate from one sample, sequenced in a study of cytomegalovirus exposure and HLA in healthy donors. Primers for the PCR totalled 60 Vbeta and 13 Jbeta. Clones were sequenced by immunoSEQ multiplex PCR, and TCRdb holds only the in-frame ones, with some missing. The sample contains tens of thousands of clones, roughly 72% of which appear only once. Input material: PBMCs. These receptors were collected from a man aged 45-60 years in good health and CMV-seronegative.

V gene TRBV30 combines with J gene TRBJ2-3, with D uncertain. This CDR3 has 11 amino acids. Trimming left V 2 bases short and J 4 bases short, with 4 bases between. Per the germline V gene, CDR1 is GTSNPN and CDR2 is SVGIG (reference sequence). DNA of the CDR3: TGTGCCTGGAGTCTTCCAGATACGCAGTATTTT. Translating gives CAWSLPDTQYF.

The chain employs TRBV27 and TRBJ1-1, with 7 bases matching TRBD1. V lost 1 base and J lost 1; bases outside the gene matches: 0. CDR1 MNHEY and CDR2 SMNVEV come from the germline V gene (reference sequence). The CDR3 sequence is 14 residues long. In DNA form, the CDR3 reads TGTGCCAGCAGTTTATACAGGGGGAACACTGAAGCTTTCTTT. This sequence encodes CASSLYRGNTEAFF.

The chain couples TRBV25-1 to TRBJ1-2; 8 bases fit TRBD1. CDR3 size: 16 residues. From germline, CDR1 is MGHDK and CDR2 SYGVNS. After removal of 11 bases from V and 0 bases from J, the junction contained 14 bases not matched to a gene. CDR3 residues: CAARGDRPITNYGYTF. The DNA of the CDR3 is TGTGCCGCTAGAGGGGACAGGCCTATTACTAACTATGGCTACACCTTC.

This chain connects TRBV7-2 to TRBJ1-2; TRBD1 aligns across 8 bases. CDR3 length equals 14 residues. CDR1 is SGHTA and CDR2 is FQGNSA in the germline V gene. V shed 5 bases, J shed 3 bases, and the junction held 5 bases outside the gene matches. The CDR3 sequence: CASSQTGGDYGYTF. CDR3 DNA sequence: TGTGCCAGCAGCCAAACAGGGGGGGACTATGGCTACACCTTC.

This rearrangement joins TRBV18 to TRBJ1-1; D may be TRBD1 (5 bases). The germline gives CDR1 KGHSH, CDR2 LQKENI. V dropped 2 bases and J dropped 5 bases, with 18 bases sitting between them. The CDR3 totals 16 residues. The CDR3 reads CASSPIPTGGETEAFF. DNA of the CDR3: TGTGCCAGCTCACCAATCCCGACGGGGGGAGAAACTGAAGCTTTCTTT. The variable domain in full, completed from reference TRBV18 and TRBJ1-1, reads NAGVMQNPRHLVRRRGQEARLRCSPMKGHSHVYWYRQLPEEGLKFMVYLQKENIIDESGMPKERFSAEFPKEGPSILRIQQVVRGDSAAYFCASSPIPTGGETEAFFGQGTRLTVV.

This clone has just a few counts. This rearrangement joins TRBV9 to TRBJ1-3; 7 bases align to TRBD1. V was pared by 0 bases and J by 2 bases, with 8 bases of the junction left unmatched. This CDR3 is built from 17 residues. Germline assignment: CDR1 SGDLS and CDR2 YYNGEE. The CDR3 reads CASSVALAGTAGNTIYF. CDR3 nucleotide sequence: TGTGCCAGCAGCGTAGCCCTGGCCGGGACAGCTGGAAACACCATATATTTT.

This chain links TRBV6-5 with TRBJ2-7, with a weak D call TRBD2 (7 bases). CDR3 length equals 16 residues. V was trimmed by 0 bases and J by 2 bases, leaving 14 bases between them. Germline V gene lookup returns CDR1 MNHEY and CDR2 SVGAGI. As DNA, the CDR3 is TGTGCCAGCAGTTACTCAAGGGGGGGGGCGGCCTACGAGCAGTACTTC. This translates into CASSYSRGGAAYEQYF.

This sequence joins TRBV5-4 and TRBJ2-7; 8 bases agree with TRBD2. The CDR3 contains 15 residues. The J segment lost 5 bases and the V segment lost 4 bases, leaving 11 bases of the junction unmatched. Germline CDR1 SGHNT, CDR2 YYREEE (reference sequence). CDR3 loop: CASSPEGTRVHEQYF. The CDR3 DNA follows: TGTGCCAGCAGCCCGGAGGGGACTAGGGTGCACGAGCAGTACTTC.

The sample holds a few counts of this clone. The chain combines TRBV6-1 with TRBJ2-4, with D perhaps TRBD2 (5 bases). Trimming took 2 bases from V and 3 from J, leaving 17 bases between them. The CDR3 loop spans 17 amino acids. The germline gives CDR1 MNHNS, CDR2 SASEGT. CDR3 loop: CASSEKGREGLKNIQYF. For the CDR3, the DNA is TGTGCCAGCAGTGAAAAGGGTCGAGAGGGCCTCAAAAACATTCAGTACTTC.

J is TRBJ1-2 and V is TRBV18; D may be TRBD1 (5 bases). Looked up from germline, CDR1 is KGHSH and CDR2 is LQKENI. This CDR3 is 15 amino acids long. V lost 2 bases to trimming and J lost 3 bases, with 13 bases between them. CDR3 sequence reads: CASSPTSRVDYGYTF. The CDR3 DNA reads TGTGCCAGCTCACCAACTTCCAGGGTAGACTATGGCTACACCTTC.

This chain connects TRBV27 to TRBJ2-3, with 12 nucleotides matching TRBD2. The germline V gene has CDR1 MNHEY and CDR2 SMNVEV (reference sequence). The CDR3 has 16 residues. The V and J ends lost 3 bases and 6 bases, in that order; junction bases with no gene match: 7. The CDR3 loop reads CASSFVLAGGPDTQYF. CDR3 coding DNA: TGTGCCAGCAGTTTCGTCCTAGCGGGGGGGCCTGATACGCAGTATTTT.

The V call is TRBV9, the J call TRBJ1-3, with D unresolved. The CDR3 has 14 amino acids. CDR1 is SGDLS, CDR2 YYNGEE, per germline. The ends were cut back, 0 bases at V and 2 bases at J, with 6 bases in the middle. The CDR3 nucleotides are TGTGCCAGCAGCGTAGCCGGTGCTGGAAACACCATATATTTT. Amino acids: CASSVAGAGNTIYF.

The V call is TRBV11-2, the J call TRBJ2-7; possibly TRBD2 for D (6 bases). The CDR3 is 12 amino acids. Germline V gene lookup returns CDR1 SGHAT and CDR2 FQNNGV. Trimming took off 3 bases at V and 3 bases at J, with 6 bases between the two ends. Here the CDR3 DNA reads TGTGCCAGCAGCTTCGGGAGCTACGAGCAGTACTTC. Protein product: CASSFGSYEQYF.